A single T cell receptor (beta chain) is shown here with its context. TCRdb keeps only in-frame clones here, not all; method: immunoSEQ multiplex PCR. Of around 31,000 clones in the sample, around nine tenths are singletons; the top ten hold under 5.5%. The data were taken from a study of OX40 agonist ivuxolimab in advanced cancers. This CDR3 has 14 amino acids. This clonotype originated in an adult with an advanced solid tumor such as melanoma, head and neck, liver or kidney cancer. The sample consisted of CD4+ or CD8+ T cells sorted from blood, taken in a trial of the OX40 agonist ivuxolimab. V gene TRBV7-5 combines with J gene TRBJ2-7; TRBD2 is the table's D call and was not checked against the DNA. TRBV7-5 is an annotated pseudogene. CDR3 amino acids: CARSLNYGTYEQYV. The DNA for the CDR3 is TGTGCCAGAAGCTTAAACTACGGAACCTACGAGCAGTACGTC.